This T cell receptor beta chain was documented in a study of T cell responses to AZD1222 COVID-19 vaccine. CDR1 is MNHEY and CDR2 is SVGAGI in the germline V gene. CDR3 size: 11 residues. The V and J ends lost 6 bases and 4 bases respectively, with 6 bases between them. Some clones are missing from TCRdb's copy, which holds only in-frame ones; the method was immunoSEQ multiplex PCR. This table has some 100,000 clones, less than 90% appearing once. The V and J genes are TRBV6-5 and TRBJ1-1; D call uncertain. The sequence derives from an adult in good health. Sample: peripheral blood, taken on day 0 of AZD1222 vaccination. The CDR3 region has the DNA TGTGCCAGCAGGGCAGCCACTGAAGCTTTCTTT. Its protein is CASRAATEAFF.